Shown below are 29 T cell receptor beta chains from a single sample sequenced in a study of T cells in Graves' hyperthyroidism and ophthalmopathy. The CDR3 regions of TCR beta were amplified from RNA transcripts. Using the HTBI primer set, a first-round RT-PCR was run on the TCR CDR3. TCRdb re-derived calls from the multiplex PCR reads in MiXCR, one entry per CDR3 protein. The table lists 650,000 to 700,000 distinct CDR3 sequences, roughly 17% of them singletons. Material for sequencing was blood. Source of these receptors: a man in his fifties with Graves' hyperthyroidism.

This clonotype showed up just a few times. The chain recombines TRBV20-1 with TRBJ2-1; no definite D call. The CDR3 totals 12 residues. V dropped 3 bases and J dropped 5 bases, with 8 bases sitting between them. From germline, CDR1 is DFQATT and CDR2 SNEGSKA (reference sequence). The CDR3 loop reads CSASPVDNEQFF. CDR3 nucleotides: TGCAGTGCTAGCCCCGTGGACAATGAGCAGTTCTTC.

This clonotype was detected many times. This chain joins TRBV28 and TRBJ2-5, with D uncertain. The germline V gene encodes CDR1 MDHEN and CDR2 SYDVKM. The V gene lost 6 bases and the J gene lost 2 bases, with 13 bases spanning the gap. This CDR3 has 14 residues. The CDR3 nucleotides are TGTGCCAGCAGCCCCCCGGTATCTCAAGAGACCCAGTACTTC. Translation gives CASSPPVSQETQYF.

This chain connects TRBV2 to TRBJ2-7; D gene uncertain. The CDR3 sequence is 13 residues long. The germline V gene has CDR1 SNHLY and CDR2 FYNNEI. V shed 4 bases and J shed 6 bases, with 13 bases lying between them. CDR3 bases: TGTGCCAGCAGTGTTCAAGCGTCGAGCGAGCAGTACTTC. Protein: CASSVQASSEQYF. Complete variable domain (other parts from reference TRBV2 and TRBJ2-7): EPEVTQTPSHQVTQMGQEVILRCVPISNHLYFYWYRQILGQKVEFLVSFYNNEISEKSEIFDDQFSVERPDGSNFTLKIRSTKLEDSAMYFCASSVQASSEQYFGPGTRLTVT.

This clonotype turned up a few times. The V call is TRBV29-1, the J call TRBJ1-2, with D unclear. V was clipped by 3 bases and J by 2 bases, with 10 bases between them. The CDR3 has 13 amino acids. Germline V gene data show CDR1 as SQVTM and CDR2 as ANQGSEA. The DNA for the CDR3 is TGCAGCGTTGAGCAGGAGAGGAACTATGGCTACACCTTC. Protein: CSVEQERNYGYTF.

This clonotype was seen many times. The chain's CDR3 is CAYSTRAGIYNEQFF. CDR3 nucleotides: TGTGCCTACTCGACGAGAGCCGGGATCTACAATGAGCAGTTCTTC. The V gene is TRBV10-3, the J gene TRBJ2-1; perhaps TRBD2 as D (5 bases). V lost 11 bases to trimming and J lost 3 bases, with 20 bases between them. The germline V gene encodes CDR1 ENHRY and CDR2 SYGVKD. The CDR3 consists of 15 residues.

V usage is TRBV5-1 and J usage is TRBJ2-3; D call uncertain. Trimming cost V 2 bases and J 0 bases, with 7 bases left between them. This CDR3 region has 14 residues. Germline V gene lookup returns CDR1 SGHRS and CDR2 YFSETQ. CDR3 in amino acids: CASSFELSTDTQYF. The CDR3 DNA is TGCGCCAGCAGCTTTGAACTCAGCACAGATACGCAGTATTTT.

This clonotype was counted a few times. This chain links TRBV20-1 with TRBJ1-4; TRBD1 matches 10 bases. The CDR3 extends over 16 amino acids. Per germline, CDR1 DFQATT and CDR2 SNEGSKA (reference sequence). V dropped 5 bases and J dropped 7; count of bases not matched to a gene: 13. The CDR3 loop reads CSAPGTGAAVGEKLFF. The DNA for the CDR3 is TGCAGTGCTCCTGGGACAGGGGCCGCCGTAGGTGAAAAACTGTTTTTT.

This clonotype was picked up many times. The CDR3 protein is CASSLSVSPRDRPYGYTF. CDR3 nucleotide sequence: TGTGCCAGCAGTTTATCGGTTTCACCTCGGGACAGGCCATATGGCTACACCTTC. The chain couples TRBV27 to TRBJ1-2, with 8 nucleotides matching TRBD1. CDR3 length: 18 residues. Germline V gene lookup returns CDR1 MNHEY and CDR2 SMNVEV (reference sequence). With V trimmed by 0 bases and J by 5 bases, 14 bases remained unmatched.

This clonotype was recorded at least ten times. The rearrangement uses TRBV12-3 or TRBV12-4 and TRBJ1-5, with a possible D match to TRBD1 (5 bases). The CDR3 length is 14 residues. Trimming took off 3 bases at V and 3 bases at J, with 9 bases between the two ends. The CDR3 loop reads CASSLGGTNQPQHF. DNA for the CDR3: TGTGCCAGCAGTTTGGGGGGTACCAATCAGCCCCAGCATTTT.

This clonotype was observed a few times. V gene TRBV27 combines with J gene TRBJ2-1; no firm D call. Germline V gives CDR1 MNHEY, CDR2 SMNVEV (reference sequence). The length of the CDR3 is 12 residues. V lost 6 bases and J lost 8, with 11 bases in between. DNA of the CDR3: TGTGCCAGCAGGAAGGGCCCGGATGAGCAGTTCTTC. Amino acid sequence: CASRKGPDEQFF.

This clonotype was counted ten times or more. CDR3 coding DNA: TGTGCCAGCAGTTTATCGGCGACAGGGGGTCGGTGGAACTATGGCTACACCTTC. Protein sequence: CASSLSATGGRWNYGYTF. The gene calls are TRBV27 and TRBJ1-2, with 9 nucleotides matching TRBD1. The CDR3 is 18 amino acids. Germline V lookup: CDR1 MNHEY, CDR2 SMNVEV (reference sequence). J lost 2 bases, V lost 0 bases, and 10 bases had no gene match.

In this sample, this clonotype turned up a few times. The chain couples TRBV5-1 to TRBJ1-5; possible D gene TRBD1, 5 bases. CDR3 length equals 15 residues. V was clipped by 1 base and J by 3 bases, with 11 bases between them. Germline CDR1 reads SGHRS; CDR2 reads YFSETQ. The CDR3: CASSLTGGVNQPQHF. CDR3 coding DNA: TGCGCCAGCAGCTTGACGGGGGGTGTCAATCAGCCCCAGCATTTT. The full variable domain, completed using reference TRBV5-1 and TRBJ1-5, is KAGVTQTPRYLIKTRGQQVTLSCSPISGHRSVSWYQQTPGQGLQFLFEYFSETQRNKGNFPGRFSGRQFSNSRSEMNVSTLELGDSALYLCASSLTGGVNQPQHFGDGTRLSIL.

As for this clonotype: One end of the junction is discordant with germline, which a read error may explain. V gene TRBV12-3 or TRBV12-4 combines with J gene TRBJ2-2; 8 nucleotides match TRBD1. The CDR3 loop spans 14 amino acids. CDR3 DNA: TGTACCAGCAGCGCGACAGGGGTCACCGGGGAGCTGTTTTTT. It translates to CTSSATGVTGELFF.

Notes on this clonotype: A read error may explain this, as a much larger clone is one base away. The chain has TRBV7-9 and TRBJ1-2, with D hard to call. The CDR3 totals 14 residues. Germline V gene data show CDR1 as SEHNR and CDR2 as FQNEAQ (reference sequence). The CDR3 coding sequence is TGTGCCAGCACCTTAGCTGGGAACCTCTATGGCTACACCTTC. This encodes CASTLAGNLYGYTF.

This clonotype was counted ten times or more. The J gene is TRBJ2-7, the V gene TRBV9; the D is unclear. Germline V gene sequence: CDR1 SGDLS, CDR2 YYNGEE. V was cut by 0 bases and J by 2 bases, with 9 bases left in between. The CDR3 runs to 14 residues. Here the CDR3 reads CASSVDPLAYEQYF. The CDR3 DNA follows: TGTGCCAGCAGCGTAGACCCTCTAGCCTACGAGCAGTACTTC.

This clonotype was counted ten times or more. J is TRBJ2-1 and V is TRBV7-2; the D gene is possibly TRBD1 (5 bases). This CDR3 region has 13 residues. Germline lookup yields CDR1 SGHTA and CDR2 FQGNSA. Between the trimmed V and J ends, which lost 7 bases and 6 bases, there was a span of 13 bases. CDR3 residues: CASTLGLSNEQFF. CDR3 bases: TGTGCCAGCACCTTGGGGCTTTCCAATGAGCAGTTCTTC.

On this clonotype itself: A read error may be the cause here, since a much bigger clone is one base away. V and J are TRBV3-1 and TRBJ2-2; TRBD2 might be the D (6 bases). V dropped 4 bases and J dropped 6 bases, with 12 bases sitting between them. The CDR3 runs to 14 residues. Germline V gene lookup returns CDR1 LGHDT and CDR2 YNNKEL (reference sequence). As DNA, the CDR3 is TGTGCCAGCAGCCTATGGGCTAGCGCCGGGGAGCTGTTTTTT. Its protein is CASSLWASAGELFF.

This clonotype has at least ten counts. V is TRBV12-3 or TRBV12-4 and J is TRBJ1-1; the D gene is possibly TRBD1 (5 bases). V lost 2 bases, J lost 2 bases, and 9 bases lay in between. The CDR3 consists of 14 residues. CDR3 coding DNA: TGTGCCAGCAGTTTATGGGGACTCAACACTGAAGCTTTCTTT. It encodes CASSLWGLNTEAFF.

The chain combines TRBV7-2 with TRBJ2-2; D is ambiguous. Germline CDR1 reads SGHTA; CDR2 reads FQGNSA. The CDR3 has 16 residues. V was clipped by 1 base and J by 4 bases, with 13 bases between them. The CDR3 here is CASSLDPLFSTGELFF. The CDR3 DNA sequence: TGTGCCAGCAGCTTAGACCCTCTTTTCTCCACCGGGGAGCTGTTTTTT.

In this sample, this clonotype turned up once. This chain uses TRBV2 with TRBJ2-1; TRBD1 agrees at 12 bases. The CDR3 is 16 residues long. J was trimmed by 8 bases and V by 2 bases; bases with no gene match: 7. Germline V gives CDR1 SNHLY, CDR2 FYNNEI. As DNA, the CDR3 is TGTGCCAGCAGTGAACTCCGGGACAGGGGGCTCGATGAGCAGTTCTTC. It is translated as CASSELRDRGLDEQFF.

As concerns this clonotype: An end of the junction does not agree with germline; a read error may underlie this. J is TRBJ2-7 and V is TRBV6-2 or TRBV6-3; 13 bases are shared with TRBD2. CDR3 length equals 17 residues. Germline V gene data show CDR1 as MNHEY and CDR2 as SVGEGT. The CDR3 DNA reads as TGTGCCCGCAGCAAAACCGGGACTAGCGGGAAGACCTACGAGCAGTACTTC. Translated: CARSKTGTSGKTYEQYF.

The rearrangement uses TRBV7-9 and TRBJ2-7; a possible D gene is TRBD1 (6 bases). CDR1 is SEHNR and CDR2 is FQNEAQ in the germline V gene (reference sequence). Trimming removed 7 bases at V and 3 bases at J, with 19 bases between. The length of the CDR3 is 15 residues. DNA of the CDR3: TGTGCCAGCACCCCGGACCGGGACAAGTACTACGAGCAGTACTTC. Translation: CASTPDRDKYYEQYF.

This clonotype was picked up a small number of times. This chain joins TRBV24-1 and TRBJ2-1; 15 bases fit TRBD2. CDR3 length: 18 residues. Trimming removed 3 bases from V and 4 bases from J; junction bases left unmatched: 6. Germline V gene lookup returns CDR1 KGHDR and CDR2 SFDVKD. The CDR3 here is CATSDPRTSGRVYNEQFF. CDR3 DNA: TGTGCCACCAGTGATCCAAGGACTAGCGGGAGGGTTTACAATGAGCAGTTCTTC.

This clonotype showed up many times. This chain uses TRBV18 with TRBJ2-5; D gene unclear. The CDR3 is 13 amino acids. CDR1 and CDR2 from the germline V gene are KGHSH and LQKENI. Deletions cut 3 bases from V and 5 bases from J, with 10 bases between. CDR3 protein: CASSPARIETQYF. CDR3 DNA sequence: TGTGCCAGCTCACCGGCTAGAATTGAGACCCAGTACTTC.

This clonotype was recorded many times. The V and J genes are TRBV18 and TRBJ1-2; D is perhaps TRBD1 (6 bases). The CDR3 runs 14 residues. Germline V gene data show CDR1 as KGHSH and CDR2 as LQKENI. V was cut by 6 bases and J by 4 bases, with 15 bases left in between. The CDR3 sequence: CASSGDQGPYGYTF. The DNA of the CDR3 is TGTGCCAGCTCGGGAGACCAGGGGCCCTATGGCTACACCTTC. Full variable domain (remainder filled in from reference TRBV18 and TRBJ1-2): NAGVMQNPRHLVRRRGQEARLRCSPMKGHSHVYWYRQLPEEGLKFMVYLQKENIIDESGMPKERFSAEFPKEGPSILRIQQVVRGDSAAYFCASSGDQGPYGYTFGSGTRLTVV.

This clonotype was seen repeatedly, ten times or more. CDR3 in DNA: TGTGCCAGCAGTACCCCAACAGCTCCAGACTACAATGAGCAGTTCTTC. Its protein is CASSTPTAPDYNEQFF. The chain has TRBV27 and TRBJ2-1; no reliable D call. The germline gives CDR1 MNHEY, CDR2 SMNVEV (reference sequence). This CDR3 spans 16 amino acids. Trimming took off 5 bases at V and 3 bases at J, with 17 bases between the two ends.

This clonotype was recorded many times. The chain uses TRBV7-9 and TRBJ1-1; tentatively, D is TRBD1 (5 bases). The CDR3 is 12 amino acids. Germline-derived CDR1 and CDR2 are SEHNR and FQNEAQ (reference sequence). V was cut by 5 bases and J by 13 bases, with 17 bases left in between. CDR3 DNA: TGTGCCAGCAGCGGGGGTGCGGGGGTTGGTTTCTTT. Translation: CASSGGAGVGFF. Filled out from reference TRBV7-9 and TRBJ1-1, the complete variable domain reads DTGVSQNPRHKITKRGQNVTFRCDPISEHNRLYWYRQTLGQGPEFLTYFQNEAQLEKSRLLSDRFSAERPKGSFSTLEIQRTEQGDSAMYLCASSGGAGVGFFGQGTRLTVV.

Details on this clonotype: A read error may explain this, as a much larger clone is one base away. This chain connects TRBV11-1 to TRBJ2-2; 8 positions match TRBD1. The length of the CDR3 is 15 residues. CDR1 SGHAT and CDR2 FQDESV come from the germline V gene (reference sequence). CDR3 nucleotide sequence: TGTGCCAGCAGCCCCCGAGGACAGGGCGGCGGGGAGCCGTTTTTT. As protein: CASSPRGQGGGEPFF.

This clonotype was recorded at least ten times. The genes are TRBV5-1 and TRBJ2-3, with TRBD1 matching 8 bases. CDR3 length: 14 amino acids. The trim removed 3 bases at V and 4 bases at J, leaving 4 bases unmatched. In germline, CDR1 is SGHRS, CDR2 YFSETQ. CDR3 sequence (DNA): TGCGCCAGCAGCTCGGGACAGGTATCAGATACGCAGTATTTT. As protein: CASSSGQVSDTQYF.